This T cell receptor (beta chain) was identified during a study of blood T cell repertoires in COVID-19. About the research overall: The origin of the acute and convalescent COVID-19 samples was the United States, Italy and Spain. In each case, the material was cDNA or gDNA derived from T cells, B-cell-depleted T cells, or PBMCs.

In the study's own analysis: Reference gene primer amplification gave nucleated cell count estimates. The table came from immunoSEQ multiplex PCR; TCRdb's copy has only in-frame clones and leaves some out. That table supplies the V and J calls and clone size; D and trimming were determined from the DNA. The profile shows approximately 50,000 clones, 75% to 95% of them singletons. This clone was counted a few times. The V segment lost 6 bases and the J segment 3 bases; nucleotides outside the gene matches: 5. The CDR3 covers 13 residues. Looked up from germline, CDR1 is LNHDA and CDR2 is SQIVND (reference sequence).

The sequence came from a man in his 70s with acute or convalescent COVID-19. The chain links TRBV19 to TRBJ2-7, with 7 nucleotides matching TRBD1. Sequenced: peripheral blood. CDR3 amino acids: CASSPGQRYEQYF. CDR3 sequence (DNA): TGTGCCAGTAGCCCGGGACAGCGCTACGAGCAGTACTTC. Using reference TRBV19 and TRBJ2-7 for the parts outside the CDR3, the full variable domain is DGGITQSPKYLFRKEGQNVTLSCEQNLNHDAMYWYRQDPGQGLRLIYYSQIVNDFQKGDIAEGYSVSREKKESFPLTVTSAQKNPTAFYLCASSPGQRYEQYFGPGTRLTVT.